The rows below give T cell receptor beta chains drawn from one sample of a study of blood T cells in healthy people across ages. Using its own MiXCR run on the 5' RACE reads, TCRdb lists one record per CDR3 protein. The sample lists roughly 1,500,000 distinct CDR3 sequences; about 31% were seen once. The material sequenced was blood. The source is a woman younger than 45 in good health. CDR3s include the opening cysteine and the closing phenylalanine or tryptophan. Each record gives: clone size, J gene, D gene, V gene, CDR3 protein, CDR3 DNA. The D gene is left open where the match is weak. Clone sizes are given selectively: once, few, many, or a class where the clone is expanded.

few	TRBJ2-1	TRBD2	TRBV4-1	CASSHRLAGVYNEQFF	TGCGCCAGCAGCCACCGTCTAGCGGGAGTTTACAATGAGCAGTTCTTC
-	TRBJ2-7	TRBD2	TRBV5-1	CASSPNLAGGSEQYF	TGCGCCAGCAGCCCCAATCTAGCGGGGGGCAGCGAGCAGTACTTC
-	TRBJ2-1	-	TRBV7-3	CASSWGQGRDEQFF	TGTGCCAGCAGCTGGGGCCAGGGGCGGGATGAGCAGTTCTTC
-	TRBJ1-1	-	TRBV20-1	CSARQGTTEAFF	TGCAGTGCTAGACAGGGAACTACTGAAGCTTTCTTT
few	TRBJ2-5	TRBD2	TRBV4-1	CASSQLPSGRETQYF	TGCGCCAGCAGCCAGCTACCGAGCGGGAGGGAGACCCAGTACTTC
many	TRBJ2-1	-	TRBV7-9	CASSLRINEQFF	TGTGCCAGCAGCTTACGGATCAATGAGCAGTTCTTC
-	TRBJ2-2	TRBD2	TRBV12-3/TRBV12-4	CASSFFSGTNTGELFF	TGTGCCAGCAGTTTCTTTAGCGGGACTAACACCGGGGAGCTGTTTTTT
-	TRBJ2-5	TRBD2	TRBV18	CASSPIGLAAESQETQYF	TGTGCCAGCTCACCAATCGGACTAGCCGCAGAATCTCAAGAGACCCAGTACTTC
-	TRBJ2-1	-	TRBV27	CASSLSGKSGYNEQFF	TGTGCCAGCAGTCTCTCTGGGAAAAGTGGATACAATGAGCAGTTCTTC
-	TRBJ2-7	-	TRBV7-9	CASSLALDSPSSYEQYF	TGTGCCAGCAGCTTAGCCTTGGACAGTCCGAGCTCCTACGAGCAGTACTTC
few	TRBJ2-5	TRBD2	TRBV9	CASSTRLAGVETQYF	TGTGCCAGCAGCACTCGACTAGCGGGGGTCGAGACCCAGTACTTC
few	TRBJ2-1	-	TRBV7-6	CASSFFTSSLGNEQFF	TGTGCCAGCAGCTTTTTCACTAGCTCCTTGGGTAATGAGCAGTTCTTC
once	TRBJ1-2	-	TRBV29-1	CSVGTGWGGYTF	TGCAGCGTTGGTACAGGGTGGGGTGGCTACACCTTC
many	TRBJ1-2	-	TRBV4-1	CASSLPGAPVGYTF	TGCGCCAGCAGCCTGCCTGGAGCCCCGGTTGGCTACACCTTC
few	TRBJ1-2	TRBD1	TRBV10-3	CAISDPSPRTGENYGYTF	TGTGCCATCAGTGATCCGTCCCCCCGGACAGGGGAGAACTATGGCTACACCTTC
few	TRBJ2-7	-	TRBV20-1	CSANGLPVSYEQYF	TGCAGTGCTAATGGACTACCCGTTTCCTACGAGCAGTACTTC
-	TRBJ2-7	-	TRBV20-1	CSASPLGLTEAYEQYF	TGCAGTGCCTCGCCGCTTGGGCTAACGGAAGCCTACGAGCAGTACTTC
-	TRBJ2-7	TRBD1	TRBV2	CASSEGTGGNEQYF	TGTGCCAGCAGTGAAGGGACAGGGGGGAACGAGCAGTACTTC
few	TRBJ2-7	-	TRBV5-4	CASSRLGGKVYEQYF	TGTGCCAGCAGCCGACTAGGGGGGAAAGTCTACGAGCAGTACTTC
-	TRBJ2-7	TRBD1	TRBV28	CASSPLKTGYGEEQYF	TGTGCCAGCAGCCCTCTTAAGACAGGGTATGGGGAGGAGCAGTACTTC
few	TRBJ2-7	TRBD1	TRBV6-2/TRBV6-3	CASTKTGRGTYEQYF	TGTGCCAGCACCAAAACAGGCAGGGGGACCTACGAGCAGTACTTC
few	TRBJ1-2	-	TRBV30	CAWEGANYGYTF	TGTGCCTGGGAGGGGGCTAACTATGGCTACACCTTC